This T cell receptor beta chain is from a study of T cell responses to AZD1222 COVID-19 vaccine. The repertoire was sequenced with immunoSEQ multiplex PCR; TCRdb's copy has only in-frame clones and lacks some. The repertoire has 160,000 or so clones, 80% to 90% of them found once; the top ten carry about 9.8%. Study findings and constraints: Spike-specific TCR breadth and depth rose after two AZD1222 doses.

The CDR3 contains 11 residues. The V and J ends lost 4 bases and 7 bases respectively, with 8 bases between them. CDR1 and CDR2 from the germline V gene are SGHTA and FQGNSA. A word on this clone: Its target is not known.

The source of this sequence is an adult who received the AZD1222 COVID-19 vaccine. The V call is TRBV7-2, the J call TRBJ2-7; D gene uncertain. The source material was peripheral blood, sampled 28 days after the second AZD1222 dose. The CDR3 DNA is TGTGCCAGCAGCTCGGGTATTGAGCAGTACTTC. It translates to CASSSGIEQYF.